The 16 T cell receptor beta chains below come from one sample, sequenced in a study of T cell responses to AZD1222 COVID-19 vaccine. The method was immunoSEQ multiplex PCR; TCRdb's version includes in-frame clones alone and lacks a portion of them. The sample holds about 180,000 clones; 85% to 90% are singletons and the top ten take under 2%. The sample in question was peripheral blood, obtained on day 0 of AZD1222 vaccination. The receptors were sampled from an adult in good health.

The chain carries TRBV6-1 and TRBJ1-5; maybe TRBD1 (5 bases). Germline-derived CDR1 and CDR2 are MNHNS and SASEGT. The V end lost 0 bases, the J end lost 0 bases, and 12 bases lay between the germline ends. CDR3 length: 17 residues. This CDR3 reads CASSEAGRGYSNQPQHF. CDR3 in DNA: TGTGCCAGCAGTGAAGCGGGGCGGGGGTATAGCAATCAGCCCCAGCATTTT.

Concerning this clone itself: The identical CDR3 is also encoded by other nucleotide sequences in the sample. The chain joins TRBV14 to TRBJ1-1, with D hard to call. V was pared by 1 base and J by 0 bases, with 3 bases between. The V gene's germline CDR1 is SGHDN and CDR2 FVKESK. The CDR3 contains 13 residues. CDR3: CASSQGMNTEAFF. The CDR3 DNA follows: TGTGCCAGCAGCCAAGGCATGAACACTGAAGCTTTCTTT.

This sequence joins TRBV30 and TRBJ2-1; tentatively, D is TRBD2 (5 bases). Trimming removed 2 bases at V and 6 bases at J, with 8 bases between. There are 12 residues in the CDR3. CDR1 is GTSNPN and CDR2 is SVGIG in the germline V gene (reference sequence). This chain's CDR3 is CAWSPSSNEQFF. The CDR3 DNA follows: TGTGCCTGGAGTCCTAGCTCCAATGAGCAGTTCTTC.

This chain connects TRBV7-9 to TRBJ2-2; TRBD1 matches at 7 bases. Per the germline V gene, CDR1 is SEHNR and CDR2 is FQNEAQ (reference sequence). The CDR3 loop spans 15 amino acids. With 5 bases clipped from V and 7 bases from J, the junction kept 10 bases outside the gene matches. CDR3 protein: CASSARQGGSGELFF. Written as DNA, the CDR3 is TGTGCCAGCAGCGCCCGACAGGGTGGAAGCGGGGAGCTGTTTTTT.

The CDR3 nucleotides are TGTGCCAGCAGCGCGAGCGGGAATAACTACAATGAGCAGTTCTTC. Its protein is CASSASGNNYNEQFF. V is TRBV7-2 and J is TRBJ2-1, with 7 bases aligning to TRBD2. V lost 5 bases, J lost 3 bases, and 7 bases stayed unmatched. Germline-derived CDR1 and CDR2 are SGHTA and FQGNSA. This CDR3 contains 15 residues.

The chain recombines TRBV30 with TRBJ1-5; D gene unclear. V lost 2 bases and J lost 1, with 12 bases in between. CDR1 is GTSNPN, CDR2 SVGIG, per germline (reference sequence). There are 15 residues in the CDR3. CDR3 bases: TGTGCCTGGAGTCAGCCCGGACCCAGCAATCAGCCCCAGCATTTT. Translated: CAWSQPGPSNQPQHF.

This clone was seen ten or more times. Other DNA sequences in the same sample also yield this CDR3. The chain is built from TRBV11-2 and TRBJ2-7; TRBD1 agrees at 10 bases. CDR3 length equals 14 residues. Germline CDR1 is SGHAT and CDR2 is FQNNGV. Trimming cost V 5 bases and J 2 bases; bases outside gene matches: 3. The CDR3 spells CASSPGTGAYEQYF. The CDR3 DNA sequence: TGTGCCAGCAGCCCGGGGACAGGGGCCTACGAGCAGTACTTC.

The gene calls are TRBV11-2 and TRBJ2-1; D perhaps matches TRBD2 (6 bases). V was shortened by 4 bases and J by 9 bases, with 19 bases between the two germline ends. Per germline, CDR1 SGHAT and CDR2 FQNNGV. The CDR3 totals 15 residues. The CDR3 DNA follows: TGTGCCAGCAGCTATAGCGGAAACGGGTGGTCTGAGCAGTTCTTC. Protein: CASSYSGNGWSEQFF.

The chain has TRBV6-5 and TRBJ1-2; D not resolved. Germline lookup yields CDR1 MNHEY and CDR2 SVGAGI. V dropped 0 bases and J dropped 0 bases, with 11 bases sitting between them. The CDR3 spans 16 residues. The CDR3 loop reads CASSYSPTTANYGYTF. DNA for the CDR3: TGTGCCAGCAGTTACTCACCTACGACGGCTAACTATGGCTACACCTTC.

In its sample, this clone was seen a few times. V and J are TRBV7-8 and TRBJ2-7; weak D call: TRBD2 (5 bases). The germline V and J ends were trimmed by 3 bases and 2 bases, with 11 bases remaining between them. Germline V CDR1 and CDR2: SGHVS, FQNEAQ. The CDR3 runs to 14 residues. The CDR3 DNA reads as TGTGCCAGCAGCTTGCTGGACGGGGCCTACGAGCAGTACGTC. Protein product: CASSLLDGAYEQYV.

The chain is built from TRBV7-2 and TRBJ1-5; TRBD1 matches 9 bases. V was pared by 1 base and J by 3 bases, with 1 base of the junction left unmatched. The CDR3 covers 15 residues. In germline, CDR1 is SGHTA, CDR2 FQGNSA. The CDR3 reads CASSLVQGANQPQHF. DNA of the CDR3: TGTGCCAGCAGCTTAGTACAGGGGGCCAATCAGCCCCAGCATTTT. Full variable domain (remainder filled in from reference TRBV7-2 and TRBJ1-5): GAGVSQSPSNKVTEKGKDVELRCDPISGHTALYWYRQSLGQGLEFLIYFQGNSAPDKSGLPSDRFSAERTGGSVSTLTIQRTQQEDSAVYLCASSLVQGANQPQHFGDGTRLSIL.

This chain joins TRBV9 and TRBJ1-6, with 7 bases aligning to TRBD1. V dropped 7 bases and J dropped 9; count of bases not matched to a gene: 10. The germline gives CDR1 SGDLS, CDR2 YYNGEE. The CDR3 is 14 residues long. The CDR3 sequence is CASRTGTPGSPLHF. The DNA of the CDR3 is TGTGCCAGCCGGACAGGAACTCCTGGTTCACCCCTCCACTTT.

The chain is built from TRBV28 and TRBJ1-4, with D unclear. Germline CDR1 MDHEN, CDR2 SYDVKM. The CDR3 loop spans 15 amino acids. Trimming stripped 6 bases from V and 3 bases from J, with 14 bases between. CDR3 nucleotide sequence: TGTGCCAGCAGCTCTGGCGCCTACTCTAATGAAAAACTGTTTTTT. Amino acid sequence: CASSSGAYSNEKLFF.

This clone was found once. The gene calls are TRBV28 and TRBJ1-5; 8 positions match TRBD1. The length of the CDR3 is 13 residues. The trim removed 10 bases at V and 3 bases at J, leaving 5 bases unmatched. The germline gives CDR1 MDHEN, CDR2 SYDVKM. For the CDR3, the DNA is TGTGCCACTTCGGACAGGGACAATCAGCCCCAGCATTTT. Translation: CATSDRDNQPQHF.

V and J are TRBV7-9 and TRBJ2-3; D is undetermined. The V end was cut by 7 bases, the J end by 0 bases, with 2 bases between. Germline CDR1 reads SEHNR; CDR2 reads FQNEAQ (reference sequence). The CDR3 contains 11 residues. The CDR3: CASTSTDTQYF. The CDR3 DNA follows: TGTGCCAGCACTAGCACAGATACGCAGTATTTT.

Details on this clone: The junction shows a germline mismatch at one end, possibly a read error. The chain employs TRBV6-2 or TRBV6-3 and TRBJ2-5; D gene uncertain. Germline CDR1 is MNHEY and CDR2 is SVGEGT. The CDR3 runs to 14 residues. Written as DNA, the CDR3 is TGTGCCAGCAGCCGAGTCCCTCCGGCCCCCACCCCGTACTTC. It encodes CASSRVPPAPTPYF.